Below, one TCR beta chain is given with its context. Its antigen is unidentified. Germline V gene data show CDR1 as LNHDA and CDR2 as SQIVND (reference sequence). This CDR3 is built from 16 residues. Trimming pared 5 bases from V and 0 bases from J, leaving 14 bases between. Using immunoSEQ multiplex PCR, the repertoire was profiled, and TCRdb retains in-frame clones only, with some absent. Of about 150,000 clones in the sample, 92% were seen once. Second-dose groups at about 4 or about 12 weeks were pooled. This sample was taken from a study of T cell responses to AZD1222 COVID-19 vaccine. General study points: Among vaccine-associated CD4 TCRs, coverage spanned spike, with dominance at 160-218 and 743-854.

The source material was peripheral blood, sampled 28 days after the second AZD1222 dose. The genes are TRBV19 and TRBJ1-5; tentative D call: TRBD1 (6 bases). The TCR comes from an adult who received the AZD1222 COVID-19 vaccine. This CDR3 reads CASSARPGHSNQPQHF. The CDR3 DNA sequence: TGTGCCAGTAGTGCACGTCCGGGACATAGCAATCAGCCCCAGCATTTT.